The 29 T cell receptor beta chains below all came from one sample that was sequenced in a study of blood T cell repertoires in COVID-19. The repertoire was sequenced with immunoSEQ multiplex PCR; TCRdb's copy has only in-frame clones and lacks some. The repertoire includes fewer than 350,000 clones, roughly 87% of them detected once, and just over 9.5% sits in the top ten. Material: peripheral blood. Receptor source: a man aged 30 to 45 with COVID-19, enrolled during active disease.

The chain couples TRBV7-2 to TRBJ1-3, with 7 positions matching TRBD1. J lost 3 bases, V lost 6 bases, and 2 bases had no gene match. This CDR3 comprises 13 residues. Germline V gives CDR1 SGHTA, CDR2 FQGNSA. The CDR3 here is CASRRTGGNTIYF. Written as DNA, the CDR3 is TGTGCCAGCAGAAGGACAGGTGGAAACACCATATATTTT.

The V and J genes are TRBV6-2 or TRBV6-3 and TRBJ2-3; tentative D call: TRBD2 (6 bases). The V gene's germline CDR1 is MNHEY and CDR2 SVGEGT. The CDR3 sequence is 14 residues long. The germline V and J ends were trimmed by 2 bases and 5 bases, with 11 bases remaining between them. Here the CDR3 reads CASSYLWGVDTQYF. The CDR3 nucleotides read TGTGCCAGCAGTTACCTTTGGGGGGTAGATACGCAGTATTTT.

The genes are TRBV10-3 and TRBJ1-3; TRBD1 might be the D (5 bases). V was cut by 7 bases and J by 4 bases, with 23 bases left in between. Germline lookup yields CDR1 ENHRY and CDR2 SYGVKD. The length of the CDR3 is 17 residues. The CDR3 reads CAIKGEVGLGGGNTIYF. In DNA form, the CDR3 reads TGTGCCATCAAGGGAGAGGTGGGACTGGGTGGCGGAAACACCATATATTTT.

This clone has more than one count but fewer than ten. This chain uses TRBV7-7 with TRBJ2-5; TRBD1 matches 11 bases. This CDR3 spans 15 amino acids. CDR1 is SSHAT and CDR2 is FNYEAQ in the germline V gene (reference sequence). The junction had 2 bases not matched to a gene; V was cut back by 4 bases and J by 1 base. CDR3 sequence (DNA): TGTGCCAGCAGCTCCGGGACAGGGGGCCAAGAGACCCAGTACTTC. As protein: CASSSGTGGQETQYF. The variable domain in full, completed from reference TRBV7-7 and TRBJ2-5, reads GAGVSQSPRYKVTKRGQDVTLRCDPISSHATLYWYQQALGQGPEFLTYFNYEAQPDKSGLPSDRFSAERPEGSISTLTIQRTEQRDSAMYRCASSSGTGGQETQYFGPGTRLLVL.

V and J are TRBV6-2 or TRBV6-3 and TRBJ1-5; no firm D call. From germline, CDR1 is MNHEY and CDR2 SVGEGT. Trimming cost V 3 bases and J 9 bases, with 6 bases left between them. This CDR3 comprises 11 residues. CDR3 bases: TGTGCCAGCAGTTATCGGGGGCCCCAGCATTTT. Its translation is CASSYRGPQHF.

The V call is TRBV7-9, the J call TRBJ1-1, with 10 bases that match TRBD1. Per germline, CDR1 SEHNR and CDR2 FQNEAQ (reference sequence). CDR3 length equals 16 residues. V dropped 5 bases and J dropped 2; count of bases not matched to a gene: 8. The DNA for the CDR3 is TGTGCCAGCAGCCCCGGGACAGGGGTACCAAACACTGAAGCTTTCTTT. Residues: CASSPGTGVPNTEAFF.

The V and J genes are TRBV7-6 and TRBJ1-1, with 9 bases lining up with TRBD1. Trimming took 3 bases from V and 5 from J; bases not matched to a gene: 10. The length of the CDR3 is 16 residues. Germline-derived CDR1 and CDR2 are SGHVS and FNYEAQ. The CDR3 is CASSLATGGRRTEAFF. CDR3 DNA: TGTGCCAGCAGCTTGGCGACAGGGGGAAGGAGAACTGAAGCTTTCTTT.

Here the CDR3 reads CASSYSRYTEAFF. The CDR3 DNA follows: TGTGCCAGCAGTTACAGCAGGTACACTGAAGCTTTCTTT. This rearrangement joins TRBV6-2 or TRBV6-3 to TRBJ1-1; no firm D call. CDR1 is MNHEY and CDR2 is SVGEGT in the germline V gene. The CDR3 runs to 13 residues. V was clipped by 2 bases and J by 3 bases, with 7 bases between them.

The rearrangement uses TRBV5-1 and TRBJ2-1, with D possibly TRBD1 on 6 matching bases. V was clipped by 5 bases and J by 10 bases, with 19 bases between them. CDR3 size: 14 residues. CDR1 and CDR2 (germline): SGHRS, YFSETQ. CDR3 region: CASSMTGYTTEQFF. As DNA, the CDR3 is TGCGCCAGCAGTATGACAGGTTACACTACAGAGCAGTTCTTC.

This chain uses TRBV7-7 with TRBJ2-7, with 14 bases fitting TRBD2. This CDR3 comprises 15 residues. Unmatched junction bases numbered 4, after V lost 5 bases and J lost 4 bases. Per the germline V gene, CDR1 is SSHAT and CDR2 is FNYEAQ (reference sequence). The CDR3 loop is CASSPGTSGGYEQYF. The CDR3 region has the DNA TGTGCCAGCAGCCCCGGGACTAGCGGGGGTTACGAGCAGTACTTC.

J is TRBJ2-1 and V is TRBV6-2 or TRBV6-3, with 7 bases identical to TRBD1. V lost 4 bases and J lost 3; bases outside the gene matches: 15. This CDR3 comprises 18 residues. Germline loops: CDR1 MNHEY, CDR2 SVGEGT. This chain's CDR3 is CASSFRPIYRGDYNEQFF. The CDR3 nucleotides read TGTGCCAGCAGTTTCCGCCCAATTTACAGGGGAGACTACAATGAGCAGTTCTTC.

This rearrangement joins TRBV2 to TRBJ2-7; TRBD1 is a possible D gene (6 bases). Per the germline V gene, CDR1 is SNHLY and CDR2 is FYNNEI. Trimming took off 10 bases at V and 3 bases at J, with 22 bases between the two ends. The CDR3 extends over 15 amino acids. CDR3 region: CAIVRSRDTRYEQYF. The CDR3 region has the DNA TGTGCCATCGTCCGCTCCCGGGACACGCGCTACGAGCAGTACTTC.

The chain recombines TRBV11-3 with TRBJ2-3; maybe TRBD2 (6 bases). Trimming pared 6 bases from V and 4 bases from J, leaving 11 bases between. The CDR3 has 13 amino acids. Germline V gives CDR1 SGHNT, CDR2 YENEEA. The CDR3 sequence: CASRGRGSDTQYF. The CDR3 DNA sequence: TGTGCCAGCAGGGGCCGGGGGTCAGATACGCAGTATTTT.

The genes are TRBV4-3 and TRBJ2-1, with TRBD2 identical over 10 bases. V lost 1 base and J lost 4; bases outside the gene matches: 4. Germline-derived CDR1 and CDR2 are LGHNA and YSLEER. CDR3 size: 16 residues. The DNA of the CDR3 is TGCGCCAGCAGCCAAGCCTGGACTAGCGGATACAATGAGCAGTTCTTC. Translated: CASSQAWTSGYNEQFF.

The chain joins TRBV6-5 to TRBJ1-2; 7 positions agree with TRBD1. V lost 10 bases and J lost 3; bases outside the gene matches: 8. The CDR3 has 13 amino acids. Germline V gene sequence: CDR1 MNHEY, CDR2 SVGAGI. CDR3 sequence (DNA): TGTGCCACGAGATCCGGACAGGACTATGGCTACACCTTC. Residues: CATRSGQDYGYTF.

CDR3 region: CASSSDSFGVYGYTF. The CDR3 region has the DNA TGTGCCAGCAGTTCGGACAGTTTTGGGGTCTATGGCTACACCTTC. The chain couples TRBV28 to TRBJ1-2, with D perhaps TRBD1 (6 bases). Trimming stripped 4 bases from V and 4 bases from J, with 16 bases between. Germline CDR1 MDHEN, CDR2 SYDVKM. This CDR3 has 15 residues.

The chain combines TRBV9 with TRBJ2-3; 9 bases map to TRBD2. The V gene end was trimmed by 2 bases and the J gene end by 4 bases; junction bases not matched to a gene: 5. Per the germline V gene, CDR1 is SGDLS and CDR2 is YYNGEE. This CDR3 contains 15 residues. The CDR3 protein is CASSVDSGRADTQYF. The CDR3 coding sequence is TGTGCCAGCAGCGTGGATAGCGGGAGAGCAGATACGCAGTATTTT. The full variable domain, with the rest looked up from reference TRBV9 and TRBJ2-3, is DSGVTQTPKHLITATGQRVTLRCSPRSGDLSVYWYQQSLDQGLQFLIQYYNGEERAKGNILERFSAQQFPDLHSELNLSSLELGDSALYFCASSVDSGRADTQYFGPGTRLTVL.

The V and J genes are TRBV28 and TRBJ2-1, with 8 bases aligning to TRBD1. The V gene's germline CDR1 is MDHEN and CDR2 SYDVKM. V shed 6 bases and J 9 bases; nucleotides not matched to a gene: 13. CDR3 size: 15 residues. CDR3 sequence (DNA): TGTGCCAGCAGATCGGGACAGGTGGGGCCGTCTGAGCAGTTCTTC. It is translated as CASRSGQVGPSEQFF.

The table lists this clone with a few counts. This chain connects TRBV28 to TRBJ1-1, with unresolved D. From germline, CDR1 is MDHEN and CDR2 SYDVKM. The germline V and J ends were trimmed by 1 base and 7 bases, with 7 bases remaining between them. This CDR3 comprises 12 residues. The DNA for the CDR3 is TGTGCCAGCAGTTTATTACACAGTGAAGCTTTCTTT. Translated: CASSLLHSEAFF. Complete variable domain (other parts from reference TRBV28 and TRBJ1-1): DVKVTQSSRYLVKRTGEKVFLECVQDMDHENMFWYRQDPGLGLRLIYFSYDVKMKEKGDIPEGYSVSREKKERFSLILESASTNQTSMYLCASSLLHSEAFFGQGTRLTVV.

The chain employs TRBV4-1 and TRBJ2-3, with 8 bases that match TRBD2. This CDR3 comprises 17 residues. Trimming at V came to 0 bases and at J to 4 bases, leaving 9 bases not matched to a gene. From germline, CDR1 is MGHRA and CDR2 YSYEKL. The CDR3 DNA is TGCGCCAGCAGCCAAGATAGCGGGGCCTGGGTACCAGATACGCAGTATTTT. It yields the protein CASSQDSGAWVPDTQYF.

The V gene is TRBV27, the J gene TRBJ2-1; unclear D gene. The CDR3 has 12 amino acids. Germline V gene lookup returns CDR1 MNHEY and CDR2 SMNVEV (reference sequence). Trimming cost V 3 bases and J 6 bases, with 6 bases left between them. CDR3 amino acids: CASSLTGNEQFF. The CDR3 DNA follows: TGTGCCAGCAGTTTGACTGGCAATGAGCAGTTCTTC.

This clone appeared a few times. The chain is built from TRBV10-3 and TRBJ2-1; 7 bases fit TRBD2. The V gene's germline CDR1 is ENHRY and CDR2 SYGVKD. The CDR3 extends over 16 amino acids. V gave up 3 bases and J gave up 7 bases; unmatched junction bases: 12. CDR3: CAISDRGRGDFNEQFF. DNA for the CDR3: TGTGCCATCAGTGACCGTGGACGGGGGGACTTTAATGAGCAGTTCTTC.

The J gene is TRBJ2-2, the V gene TRBV7-2; D may be TRBD1 (5 bases). V dropped 3 bases and J dropped 1 base, with 9 bases sitting between them. Germline V gene lookup returns CDR1 SGHTA and CDR2 FQGNSA. This CDR3 region has 15 residues. The CDR3 region has the DNA TGTGCCAGCAGCTTGACAGCACGGAACACCGGGGAGCTGTTTTTT. Its protein is CASSLTARNTGELFF.

The CDR3 DNA follows: TGTGCCAGCAGCTTGAGGGACAGGGTGAGGGAGCAGTACTTC. Its protein product is CASSLRDRVREQYF. The V call is TRBV11-1, the J call TRBJ2-7; 9 positions match TRBD1. CDR1 and CDR2 from the germline V gene are SGHAT and FQDESV (reference sequence). CDR3 size: 14 residues. J was trimmed by 7 bases and V by 3 bases; bases with no gene match: 7.

This sequence joins TRBV10-3 and TRBJ1-2; tentatively, D is TRBD1 (6 bases). This CDR3 is built from 15 residues. The V and J ends lost 2 bases and 4 bases respectively, with 14 bases between them. Per germline, CDR1 ENHRY and CDR2 SYGVKD. The CDR3 region has the DNA TGTGCCATCAGTGAGGGGTTGTTGGGGGCCTATGGCTACACCTTC. It specifies CAISEGLLGAYGYTF.

This chain uses TRBV5-1 with TRBJ2-6; TRBD1 is a possible D gene (5 bases). V lost 1 base to trimming and J lost 0 bases, with 23 bases between them. CDR1 is SGHRS and CDR2 is YFSETQ in the germline V gene. The CDR3 covers 21 residues. In nucleotides, the CDR3 is TGCGCCAGCAGCTTGAATCTTCTTTCAGGGTGGTCGGGCTCTGGGGCCAACGTCCTGACTTTC. Its translation is CASSLNLLSGWSGSGANVLTF.

This chain uses TRBV7-9 with TRBJ1-2; the D gene is possibly TRBD1 (5 bases). CDR3 size: 15 residues. Per the germline V gene, CDR1 is SEHNR and CDR2 is FQNEAQ (reference sequence). Trimming removed 4 bases at V and 7 bases at J, with 19 bases between. The CDR3 bases are TGTGCCAGCAGCTCCCCGGTCGCCAGGGCCCCTGGCTACACCTTC. Amino acids: CASSSPVARAPGYTF.

Points on this clone: Its ends do not fully match the called genes, so a read error is possible. This chain joins TRBV4-1 and TRBJ2-7, with 11 bases matching TRBD1. CDR3 length: 14 amino acids. CDR1 is MGHRA and CDR2 is YSYEKL in the germline V gene. The CDR3 coding sequence is TGCGCCAGCAACCAAGGGGACAGGGGGTCCGAGCAGTACTTC. Translating gives CASNQGDRGSEQYF.

This rearrangement joins TRBV4-2 to TRBJ2-7; unclear D gene. From germline, CDR1 is LGHNA and CDR2 YNFKEQ. The CDR3 has 14 amino acids. Deletions cut 4 bases from V and 2 bases from J, with 12 bases between. Here the CDR3 reads CASSPTTVTYEQYF. The CDR3 DNA sequence: TGTGCCAGCAGCCCTACCACAGTGACCTACGAGCAGTACTTC.